This TCR beta chain was retrieved from a study of CD8+ T cells in alopecia areata. Overall study context: Tofacitinib administration to treated patients was oral, at 5 to 10 mg twice daily. The protocol delivered tofacitinib for 6 to 18 months, then withdrew it for 6 months.

The treatment was: oral pan-JAK inhibitor, 5-10 mg twice daily. Researchers gathered lesional scalp punch biopsies and peripheral blood from patients with alopecia areata. RNA, once extracted, was reverse transcribed into cDNA for use as the sequencing template. The repertoire was sequenced with immunoSEQ multiplex PCR; TCRdb's copy has only in-frame clones and lacks some. This sample has tens of thousands of clones, with 25% to 30% found just once. The length of the CDR3 is 12 residues. Germline CDR1 SQVTM, CDR2 ANQGSEA. V was cut by 6 bases and J by 6 bases, with 11 bases left in between. The chain joins TRBV29-1 to TRBJ2-2; perhaps TRBD1 as D (6 bases). The specimen was CD8+ T cells sorted from blood, collected at week 4, from a patient treated with tofacitinib. The source is a human donor with alopecia areata. The CDR3 loop is CSVEKGAGELFF. The CDR3 DNA reads as TGCAGCGTCGAGAAGGGGGCCGGGGAGCTGTTTTTT.